The 27 T cell receptor beta chains reported below all come from one sample, sequenced in a study of shared clonotypes between healthy human individuals. Here immunoSEQ multiplex PCR was the method, and the copy in TCRdb shows in-frame clones only, minus some. The repertoire holds about 2 million clones, with 85% to 95% as singletons. In the naive CD8 group, cells lacked CD45RO and were positively selected for CCR7, so terminally differentiated effector memory CD45RA+ cells were left out. The sample was naive CD8+ T cells sorted from blood. The receptor set was obtained from a young man in good health.

Points on this clone: Other DNA sequences in this specimen translate into the identical CDR3. The V call is TRBV11-2, the J call TRBJ2-3; no reliable D call. The length of the CDR3 is 15 residues. Trimming pared 0 bases from V and 0 bases from J, leaving 7 bases between. Germline-derived CDR1 and CDR2 are SGHAT and FQNNGV. The CDR3 region is CASSLEGASTDTQYF. As DNA, the CDR3 is TGTGCCAGCAGCTTAGAAGGCGCCAGCACAGATACGCAGTATTTT.

The chain couples TRBV10-2 to TRBJ2-1; tentative D call: TRBD2 (6 bases). V gave up 2 bases and J gave up 7 bases, with 15 bases separating them. Per germline, CDR1 WSHSY and CDR2 SAAADI. This CDR3 region has 15 residues. In nucleotides, the CDR3 is TGCGCCAGCAGTGAGAGGGCGGGACGGCAGAATGAGCAGTTCTTC. Its protein product is CASSERAGRQNEQFF.

This clone was recorded only once. J is TRBJ2-7 and V is TRBV4-1; 7 nucleotides agree with TRBD2. The V and J ends lost 0 bases and 6 bases, in that order; junction bases with no gene match: 17. The CDR3 runs 18 residues. In germline, CDR1 is MGHRA, CDR2 YSYEKL. The CDR3 is CASSQESPGWEGFFEQYF. DNA for the CDR3: TGCGCCAGCAGCCAAGAATCCCCCGGGTGGGAGGGTTTCTTCGAGCAGTACTTC.

To note about this clone: At the DNA level, this CDR3 is encoded by other sequences in the same sample as well. The chain is built from TRBV9 and TRBJ2-3; D might be TRBD2 (5 bases). Between the trimmed V and J ends, which lost 0 bases and 0 bases, there was a span of 8 bases. CDR1 is SGDLS and CDR2 is YYNGEE in the germline V gene. The CDR3 is made up of 15 amino acids. CDR3 in DNA: TGTGCCAGCAGCGTAGAGGACTCTAGCACAGATACGCAGTATTTT. Translated, it gives CASSVEDSSTDTQYF. Using reference TRBV9 and TRBJ2-3 for the parts outside the CDR3, the full variable domain is DSGVTQTPKHLITATGQRVTLRCSPRSGDLSVYWYQQSLDQGLQFLIQYYNGEERAKGNILERFSAQQFPDLHSELNLSSLELGDSALYFCASSVEDSSTDTQYFGPGTRLTVL.

This chain joins TRBV13 and TRBJ2-5; possibly TRBD2 for D (5 bases). The V end was cut by 10 bases, the J end by 5 bases, with 8 bases between. Germline V gene lookup returns CDR1 PRHDT and CDR2 FYEKMQ (reference sequence). The CDR3 runs to 10 residues. Written as DNA, the CDR3 is TGTGCCACCCGAGGGGAGACCCAGTACTTC. Protein: CATRGETQYF.

The chain employs TRBV5-1 and TRBJ2-7, with D perhaps TRBD1 (5 bases). The CDR3 loop spans 13 amino acids. The ends were cut back, 6 bases at V and 0 bases at J, with 10 bases in the middle. Germline values: CDR1 SGHRS, CDR2 YFSETQ. This CDR3 is CASMADSSYEQYF. CDR3 DNA sequence: TGCGCCAGCATGGCAGACAGCTCCTACGAGCAGTACTTC.

CDR3 protein: CAWSSGGLYEQYF. In DNA form, the CDR3 reads TGTGCCTGGAGTTCCGGGGGCTTATACGAGCAGTACTTC. The chain joins TRBV30 to TRBJ2-7; the D call may be TRBD1 or TRBD2 (6 bases each). Germline loops: CDR1 GTSNPN, CDR2 SVGIG (reference sequence). V was trimmed by 2 bases and J by 4 bases, leaving 12 bases between them. The length of the CDR3 is 13 residues. Drawing the rest from reference TRBV30 and TRBJ2-7, the complete variable domain is SQTIHQWPATLVQPVGSPLSLECTVEGTSNPNLYWYRQAAGRGLQLLFYSVGIGQISSEVPQNLSASRPQDRQFILSSKKLLLSDSGFYLCAWSSGGLYEQYFGPGTRLTVT.

The J gene is TRBJ1-1, the V gene TRBV21-1; TRBD1, the table's D call, was not compared with the DNA. TRBV21-1 is tagged as a pseudogene. The CDR3 sequence is 18 residues long. The CDR3 loop is CASSNARPRTGGLTEAFF. The CDR3 DNA is TGTGCCAGCAGCAACGCCCGACCCAGGACAGGGGGACTAACTGAAGCTTTCTTT.

The chain uses TRBV12-5 and TRBJ2-1; D might be TRBD2 (6 bases). Looked up from germline, CDR1 is LGHNT and CDR2 is FRNRAP. V was trimmed by 7 bases and J by 4 bases, leaving 17 bases between them. The CDR3 is 15 amino acids. This CDR3 is CASDPGTGEYNEQFF. DNA for the CDR3: TGTGCTAGTGACCCCGGGACGGGAGAGTACAATGAGCAGTTCTTC.

The rearrangement uses TRBV5-4 and TRBJ2-1, with D possibly called TRBD1 or TRBD2 (5 bases each). There are 15 residues in the CDR3. Germline CDR1 and CDR2: SGHNT and YYREEE (reference sequence). V was cut by 4 bases and J by 2 bases, with 13 bases left in between. In DNA form, the CDR3 reads TGTGCCAGCAGCGATTCCGGGACCCCCTACAATGAGCAGTTCTTC. It specifies CASSDSGTPYNEQFF.

As to this clone: This sample also contains other DNA sequences that code for the same CDR3. CDR3 nucleotides: TGTGCCAGCAGTTACTCCGGACCCTCCTACGAGCAGTACTTC. Translating gives CASSYSGPSYEQYF. The V gene is TRBV6-6, the J gene TRBJ2-7; D gene uncertain. V shed 0 bases and J shed 0 bases, with 6 bases lying between them. The CDR3 length is 14 residues. Germline CDR1 reads MNHNY; CDR2 reads SVGAGI (reference sequence).

The V and J genes are TRBV5-1 and TRBJ1-1; D is uncertain. CDR1 is SGHRS and CDR2 is YFSETQ in the germline V gene. The CDR3 has 14 residues. Trimming left V 3 bases short and J 1 base short, with 10 bases between. For the CDR3, the DNA is TGCGCCAGCAGCTCAAACGGCCCGAACACTGAAGCTTTCTTT. Protein sequence: CASSSNGPNTEAFF.

Regarding this clone: Additional DNA sequences in this sample encode the identical CDR3. The J gene is TRBJ1-1, the V gene TRBV30; D is perhaps TRBD1 (6 bases). The CDR3 runs 13 residues. Deletions cut 3 bases from V and 5 bases from J, with 13 bases between. Germline V gene sequence: CDR1 GTSNPN, CDR2 SVGIG (reference sequence). The CDR3 coding sequence is TGTGCCTGGAGCAGGGGTTCGGGGACTGAAGCTTTCTTT. Translated, it gives CAWSRGSGTEAFF.

The chain has TRBV27 and TRBJ1-2; D unresolved. Germline V CDR1 and CDR2: MNHEY, SMNVEV (reference sequence). V shed 6 bases and J shed 3 bases, with 14 bases lying between them. CDR3 length: 14 residues. Here the CDR3 reads CASRPREQHYGYTF. The DNA of the CDR3 is TGTGCCAGCAGGCCTAGGGAACAGCACTATGGCTACACCTTC.

A word on this clone: Other DNA sequences within the sample encode an identical CDR3. The chain links TRBV2 to TRBJ2-3; 10 nucleotides align to TRBD2. Per the germline V gene, CDR1 is SNHLY and CDR2 is FYNNEI. This CDR3 comprises 14 residues. Germline trimming cut 6 bases from V and 1 base from J; bases unmatched to any gene: 1. CDR3 bases: TGTGCCAGCAGCCTAGCGGGGGGCACAGATACGCAGTATTTT. Residues: CASSLAGGTDTQYF.

The chain recombines TRBV4-1 with TRBJ1-2, with D hard to call. The germline V gene encodes CDR1 MGHRA and CDR2 YSYEKL. V was cut by 0 bases and J by 3 bases, with 17 bases left in between. The CDR3 is 17 residues long. CDR3 residues: CASSQEVGVRAHYGYTF. The CDR3 DNA sequence: TGCGCCAGCAGCCAAGAAGTAGGTGTCCGGGCCCACTATGGCTACACCTTC.

This chain joins TRBV25-1 and TRBJ1-2; a possible D gene is TRBD1 (6 bases). Trimming left V 2 bases short and J 6 bases short, with 13 bases between. The CDR3 is made up of 14 amino acids. The germline CDR1 and CDR2 sequences are MGHDK and SYGVNS. The CDR3 region has the DNA TGTGCCAGCAGTGAAACAGGGAGTTTAAATGGCTACACCTTC. Encoded protein: CASSETGSLNGYTF.

CDR3 sequence (DNA): TGTGCCATCAGTGAGGAAAACAGGGAAGAGACCCAGTACTTC. It specifies CAISEENREETQYF. The J gene is TRBJ2-5, the V gene TRBV10-3; D is perhaps TRBD1 (6 bases). Per the germline V gene, CDR1 is ENHRY and CDR2 is SYGVKD. CDR3 size: 14 residues. Trimming took off 2 bases at V and 3 bases at J, with 10 bases between the two ends.

The CDR3 sequence is CASSPENQETQYF. CDR3 in DNA: TGCGCCAGCAGCCCTGAAAACCAAGAGACCCAGTACTTC. The rearrangement joins TRBV4-1 to TRBJ2-5; the D is unclear. V dropped 4 bases and J dropped 0 bases, with 6 bases sitting between them. The CDR3 runs to 13 residues. Germline values: CDR1 MGHRA, CDR2 YSYEKL.

The chain couples TRBV27 to TRBJ2-3; 7 positions agree with TRBD2. The trim removed 7 bases at V and 0 bases at J, leaving 4 bases unmatched. The CDR3 extends over 14 amino acids. The germline gives CDR1 MNHEY, CDR2 SMNVEV (reference sequence). CDR3 loop: CASKAGFSTDTQYF. CDR3 coding DNA: TGTGCCAGCAAAGCGGGGTTCAGCACAGATACGCAGTATTTT.

The chain employs TRBV6-5 and TRBJ1-1, with D uncertain. Trimming removed 10 bases from V and 4 bases from J, with 10 bases in between. The CDR3 has 11 amino acids. CDR1 is MNHEY, CDR2 SVGAGI, per germline. The CDR3 loop reads CATFGVTEAFF. The CDR3 coding sequence is TGTGCCACCTTTGGGGTCACTGAAGCTTTCTTT.

As for this clone: Other nucleotide sequences from this sample produce the same CDR3. The J gene is TRBJ1-2, the V gene TRBV6-5, with a weak D call TRBD1 (5 bases). The length of the CDR3 is 12 residues. Trimming cost V 0 bases and J 6 bases, with 5 bases left between them. Germline CDR1 and CDR2: MNHEY and SVGAGI. The CDR3 region has the DNA TGTGCCAGCAGTTACTCGGGGGATGGCTACACCTTC. Amino acids: CASSYSGDGYTF.

Comments on this clone: Additional DNA sequences in this sample encode the identical CDR3. The CDR3 reads CASSLSLRYEQYF. The CDR3 coding sequence is TGTGCCAGCAGTTTATCTCTCCGTTACGAGCAGTACTTC. The rearrangement joins TRBV27 to TRBJ2-7; no firm D call. Trimming cost V 0 bases and J 4 bases, with 7 bases left between them. The germline V gene has CDR1 MNHEY and CDR2 SMNVEV (reference sequence). This CDR3 region has 13 residues.

This clone was observed a single time. The rearrangement uses TRBV7-2 and TRBJ2-7; 8 nucleotides align to TRBD2. V was pared by 3 bases and J by 2 bases, with 6 bases of the junction left unmatched. The CDR3 runs to 15 residues. Germline-derived CDR1 and CDR2 are SGHTA and FQGNSA. In nucleotides, the CDR3 is TGTGCCAGCAGCTTGACTAGCGCGGCAGCCTACGAGCAGTACTTC. Protein sequence: CASSLTSAAAYEQYF.

This chain links TRBV27 with TRBJ2-7; tentative D call: TRBD1 (5 bases). The germline V gene encodes CDR1 MNHEY and CDR2 SMNVEV (reference sequence). The CDR3 runs to 14 residues. V lost 3 bases to trimming and J lost 3 bases, with 12 bases between them. The CDR3 loop is CASSFVGASYEQYF. In nucleotides, the CDR3 is TGTGCCAGCAGTTTTGTAGGGGCGAGCTACGAGCAGTACTTC.

The V call is TRBV5-6, the J call TRBJ2-3; maybe TRBD2 (5 bases). This CDR3 is built from 12 residues. V was shortened by 3 bases and J by 5 bases, with 7 bases between the two germline ends. Germline V gives CDR1 SGHDT, CDR2 YYEEEE. The CDR3 here is CASSWAGDTQYF. The DNA of the CDR3 is TGTGCCAGCAGCTGGGCGGGAGATACGCAGTATTTT.

CDR3 coding DNA: TGTGCCAGCAGTGAGATTGGGGCGTCCTACGAGCAGTACTTC. Translation gives CASSEIGASYEQYF. The rearrangement uses TRBV6-1 and TRBJ2-7, with TRBD1 as a possible D gene (5 bases). The CDR3 is 14 amino acids. The germline gives CDR1 MNHNS, CDR2 SASEGT. V was trimmed by 3 bases and J by 1 base, leaving 10 bases between them.